The rows below give T cell receptor beta chains drawn from one sample of a study of blood T cell repertoires in COVID-19. TCRdb's copy holds only in-frame clones and misses some; the assay was immunoSEQ multiplex PCR. This sample has under 45,000 clones, with approximately 80% found just once. The sequenced sample was peripheral blood. These receptors originate from a human donor in a cohort sampled during active COVID-19. The CDR3 runs from the conserved cysteine through the conserved F or W. The D gene is left open where the match is weak. For some rows the clone size is stated as once, few or many, or as a class when expanded; others skip it.

TRBJ1-5 | TRBV28 | few | - | 13 | TGTGCCAGCAGCCCGAATAATGCGCAGCCCCAGCATTTT | CASSPNNAQPQHF
TRBJ2-5 | TRBV2 | - | TRBD2 | 15 | TGTGCCAGCAGCCCCCGGACTAGCAGAGAAGAGACCCAGTACTTC | CASSPRTSREETQYF
TRBJ2-5 | TRBV6-5 | - | TRBD2 | 14 | TGTGCCAGCAGTTCGCGGGGGGGCCGTTCGACCCAGTACTTC | CASSSRGGRSTQYF
TRBJ1-1 | TRBV5-5 | - | - | 12 | TGTGCCAGCAGCTTGGAGGGGCGGAGAGCTTTCTTT | CASSLEGRRAFF
TRBJ1-6 | TRBV7-8 | few | - | 15 | TGTGCCAGCAGCCCCGGGGAGGGGTATAATTCACCCCTCCACTTT | CASSPGEGYNSPLHF
TRBJ1-5 | TRBV7-3 | - | - | 16 | TGTGCCAGCGGAATGGGGGGAGCGGAAAGCAATCAGCCCCAGCATTTT | CASGMGGAESNQPQHF
TRBJ2-1 | TRBV27 | - | - | 13 | TGTGCCAGCAGTTTATACAGTAACAATGAGCAGTTCTTC | CASSLYSNNEQFF
TRBJ2-3 | TRBV20-1 | - | TRBD2 | 15 | TGCAGTGCTAGTAGCCGGGAGGGGGGCACAGATACGCAGTATTTT | CSASSREGGTDTQYF
TRBJ2-5 | TRBV29-1 | few | - | 13 | TGCAGCGTTGAGTCTGGTGGGGCCGAGACCCAGTACTTC | CSVESGGAETQYF
TRBJ2-2 | TRBV7-6 | - | TRBD2 | 20 | TGTGCCAGCAGCTCCAATCCATTCCTGCGGGGGGCGGCGGACACCGGGGAGCTGTTTTTT | CASSSNPFLRGAADTGELFF
TRBJ2-2 | TRBV30 | - | TRBD2 | 15 | TGTGCCTGGAGGCGGACTAGCAGTCTCCCCGGGGAGCTGTTTTTT | CAWRRTSSLPGELFF
TRBJ2-7 | TRBV6-5 | - | TRBD1 | 14 | TGTGCCAGCACCCCCACAGGGGTTGATTGGGAGCAGTACTTC | CASTPTGVDWEQYF
TRBJ1-2 | TRBV30 | - | TRBD1 | 13 | TGTGCCTGGAGGGGGACAGGACTCTATGGCTACACCTTC | CAWRGTGLYGYTF
TRBJ2-1 | TRBV19 | - | - | 15 | TGTGCCAGTCTACCCGGCAGGGGCCGAAACAATGAGCAGTTCTTC | CASLPGRGRNNEQFF
TRBJ1-1 | TRBV7-9 | - | - | 14 | TGTGCCAGCAGCTTAGGGACTATGAACACTGAAGCTTTCTTT | CASSLGTMNTEAFF
TRBJ1-1 | TRBV30 | - | - | 12 | TGTGCCTGGGGTCTAAGGAACACTGAAGCTTTCTTT | CAWGLRNTEAFF
TRBJ2-5 | TRBV3-1/TRBV3-2 | once | TRBD2 | 14 | TGTGCCAGCAGCCTTAGCGGGGGGGTGGAGACCCAGTACTTC | CASSLSGGVETQYF
TRBJ1-1 | TRBV4-2 | once | TRBD1 | 13 | TGTGCCAGCAGGGGCAGGGGGGACACTGAAGCTTTCTTT | CASRGRGDTEAFF
TRBJ1-2 | TRBV7-9 | - | - | 14 | TGTGCCAGCAGCTTATCCGGAGGAGACTATGGCTACACCTTC | CASSLSGGDYGYTF
TRBJ2-7 | TRBV4-1 | - | - | 14 | TGCGCCAGCAGCCAGCAACAGGGTCCCTACGAGCAGTACTTC | CASSQQQGPYEQYF
TRBJ1-1 | TRBV6-2/TRBV6-3 | - | - | 18 | TGTGCCAGCAGTTCTCCTCCGGGACTCAATACGGGGAACACTGAAGCTTTCTTT | CASSSPPGLNTGNTEAFF
TRBJ1-3 | TRBV12-3/TRBV12-4 | - | - | 13 | TGTGCCACTAACCGGGACTCTGGAAACACCATATATTTT | CATNRDSGNTIYF
TRBJ1-3 | TRBV6-5 | - | - | 15 | TGTGCCAGCAGTCCCGGGGAGGGCGGCGGAAACACCATATATTTT | CASSPGEGGGNTIYF
TRBJ2-5 | TRBV19 | - | TRBD1 | 16 | TGTGCCACCTCCGGATGGACAGGGGCGGACCAAGAGACCCAGTACTTC | CATSGWTGADQETQYF
TRBJ1-4 | TRBV19 | few | - | 15 | TGTGCCAGTAGTATATCGGGGAGCACTAATGAAAAACTGTTTTTT | CASSISGSTNEKLFF
TRBJ1-1 | TRBV6-5 | - | - | 14 | TGTGCCAGCAGTTCCGAATGGAGGGGGGGTAAAGCTTTCTTT | CASSSEWRGGKAFF
TRBJ1-5 | TRBV20-1 | - | - | 15 | TGCAGTGCTAGTATTAGCCAGGAGGGCAATCAGCCCCAGCATTTT | CSASISQEGNQPQHF
TRBJ2-2 | TRBV19 | - | TRBD2 | 16 | TGTGCCAGTAGAATATGGACTAGCGGGGGAAACGGGGAGCTGTTTTTT | CASRIWTSGGNGELFF
TRBJ2-7 | TRBV11-2 | - | - | 13 | TGTGCCAGCAGCTTCAACCGGGGGGCCGAGCAGTACTTC | CASSFNRGAEQYF
TRBJ1-6 | TRBV7-7 | - | TRBD1 | 17 | TGTGCTAGCAGCGACAGACAGGGGCCACGGCATAATTCACCCCTCCACTTT | CASSDRQGPRHNSPLHF
TRBJ1-2 | TRBV14 | - | - | 16 | TGTGCCAGCAGCTCGCACCTACGAGGGTATCCCTATGGCTACACCTTC | CASSSHLRGYPYGYTF
TRBJ1-5 | TRBV7-3 | - | - | 13 | TGTGCCAGCAGCTTGGACAGAAATCAGCCCCAGCATTTT | CASSLDRNQPQHF
TRBJ2-2 | TRBV5-1 | - | TRBD2 | 13 | TGCGCCAGTGCCCCGGGGGGCACCGGGGAGCTGTTTTTT | CASAPGGTGELFF
TRBJ2-1 | TRBV5-4 | few | TRBD2 | 15 | TGTGCCAGCAGCTTTCCTAGCGGGTCCTACAATGAGCAGTTCTTC | CASSFPSGSYNEQFF
TRBJ2-7 | TRBV2 | few | - | 15 | TGTGCCAGCAGTGATGGGCAACCGGGATACTACGAGCAGTACTTC | CASSDGQPGYYEQYF
TRBJ2-1 | TRBV7-9 | - | TRBD2 | 16 | TGTGCCAGCAGCCCCGGGAGGGAGCGAGAATACAATGAGCAGTTCTTC | CASSPGREREYNEQFF
TRBJ2-4 | TRBV6-6 | - | TRBD2 | 14 | TGTGCCAGCATTAGCGGGGGGGTCAAAAACATTCAGTACTTC | CASISGGVKNIQYF
TRBJ1-5 | TRBV19 | - | - | 15 | TGTGCCAGTAACCTAAACTGGCGGAGCAATCAGCCCCAGCATTTT | CASNLNWRSNQPQHF
TRBJ2-7 | TRBV7-2 | - | TRBD1 | 14 | TGTGCCAGCAGCTTAGAAAGGGGGCTCTACGAGCAGTACTTC | CASSLERGLYEQYF
TRBJ2-1 | TRBV7-2 | - | TRBD2 | 15 | TGTGCCAGCAGCTTTAGCGGGGGGGCTTACAATGAGCAGTTCTTC | CASSFSGGAYNEQFF
TRBJ2-7 | TRBV7-2 | - | - | 13 | TGTGCCAGCAGCTCCCCGGTCCGTTACGAGCAGTACTTC | CASSSPVRYEQYF
TRBJ2-3 | TRBV6-2/TRBV6-3 | - | TRBD2 | 15 | TGTGCCAGCAGTTACCTAGCGGGGACCACAGATACGCAGTATTTT | CASSYLAGTTDTQYF
TRBJ1-3 | TRBV12-5 | - | TRBD1 | 16 | TGTGCTAGTGGGCCGGGACAGGACCCATCTGGAAACACCATATATTTT | CASGPGQDPSGNTIYF
TRBJ2-7 | TRBV19 | - | - | 13 | TGTGCCAGTAGTATAGTTAACAGCTACGAGCAGTACTTC | CASSIVNSYEQYF
TRBJ1-1 | TRBV9 | - | - | 12 | TGTGCCAGCAGCGTAGAGGAGGGGCGAGCTTTCTTT | CASSVEEGRAFF
TRBJ1-4 | TRBV5-1 | once | - | 15 | TGCGCCAGCAGCTTGGCGGGTTGGACTAATGAAAAACTGTTTTTT | CASSLAGWTNEKLFF
TRBJ1-1 | TRBV6-5 | - | - | 14 | TGTGCCAGCAGACCATCTGACAGGAACACTGAAGCTTTCTTT | CASRPSDRNTEAFF
TRBJ2-1 | TRBV7-8 | - | TRBD2 | 16 | TGTGCCAGCAGCTCATTGGGGTTAGCGGGGTGGGTTGAGCAGTTCTTC | CASSSLGLAGWVEQFF
TRBJ1-1 | TRBV30 | - | - | 13 | TGTGCCTGGAGTGTACTCCAGAACACTGAAGCTTTCTTT | CAWSVLQNTEAFF
TRBJ2-5 | TRBV12-5 | - | - | 14 | TGTGCTAGTGGTTTGGGGGGGCACCAAGAGACCCAGTACTTC | CASGLGGHQETQYF
TRBJ1-2 | TRBV27 | - | TRBD1 | 16 | TGTGCCAGCAGTACCCAAAGGACAGGGCAGACCTATGGCTACACCTTC | CASSTQRTGQTYGYTF
TRBJ1-5 | TRBV19 | - | - | 14 | TGTGCCAGTAGTAAAATAGGGGATAATCAGCCCCAGCATTTT | CASSKIGDNQPQHF
TRBJ2-1 | TRBV7-9 | - | TRBD2 | 16 | TGTGCCAGCAGCTTATTAGGGCGGGGGGGCGATAATGAGCAGTTCTTC | CASSLLGRGGDNEQFF
TRBJ2-7 | TRBV7-8 | - | - | 14 | TGTGCCAGCAGCTTAGCCATCGACAGATACGAGCAGTACTTC | CASSLAIDRYEQYF
TRBJ1-1 | TRBV13 | - | - | 15 | TGTGCCAGCAGCCCTGGGGGGGGAAGGAACACTGAAGCTTTCTTT | CASSPGGGRNTEAFF
TRBJ1-1 | TRBV5-1 | - | - | 14 | TGCGCCAGCAGTCAAGGGTCGGGAGGAACTGAAGCTTTCTTT | CASSQGSGGTEAFF
TRBJ1-4 | TRBV4-1 | once | - | 17 | TGCGCCAGCAGCCAACACAAGTTCGTTGCAACTAATGAAAAACTGTTTTTT | CASSQHKFVATNEKLFF
TRBJ2-3 | TRBV4-3 | - | - | 16 | TGCGCCAGCAGCCAAGGTCTGCGGGGCCTCACAGATACGCAGTATTTT | CASSQGLRGLTDTQYF
TRBJ1-6 | TRBV7-9 | once | - | 15 | TGTGCCAGCAGCAGGGGCCCCGGGGATAATTCACCCCTCCACTTT | CASSRGPGDNSPLHF
TRBJ2-1 | TRBV28 | - | TRBD1 | 15 | TGTGCCAGCAGTTCAGAGGGACAGGGGGCGCGCGAGCAGTTCTTC | CASSSEGQGAREQFF